This TCR beta chain comes out of a study of blood T cell repertoires in COVID-19. Study as a whole: Acute and convalescent COVID-19 samples came from the United States, Italy and Spain. Sources were T cells, B-cell-depleted T cells, or PBMCs; the material itself was cDNA or gDNA.

This clone was seen a few times. Method: immunoSEQ multiplex PCR; TCRdb's copy keeps in-frame clones and lacks some. The sample comprises 130,000 to 150,000 clones, over 80% of which are singletons, and around 6.5% rests with the top ten. The clonotype originates from a man aged 80 or over with acute or convalescent COVID-19. The sequencing input was peripheral blood.

CDR3 sequence: CASSRDVQGGELFF. The CDR3 nucleotides read TGTGCCAGCAGTCGTGACGTACAGGGAGGGGAGCTGTTTTTT. This chain joins TRBV7-9 and TRBJ2-2; perhaps TRBD1 as D (6 bases). The CDR3 extends over 14 amino acids. CDR1 is SEHNR, CDR2 FQNEAQ, per germline (reference sequence). V was shortened by 6 bases and J by 8 bases, with 16 bases between the two germline ends.